This is a list of T cell receptor beta chains from one sample in a study of blood T cell repertoires in COVID-19. TCRdb keeps only in-frame clones here, not all; method: immunoSEQ multiplex PCR. Here the sample spans 60,000 to 75,000 clones, about 86% being singletons. Specimen: peripheral blood. The receptors were gathered from a human donor in a cohort sampled during active COVID-19. Both conserved end residues are part of each CDR3. A D gene is named only where the DNA matches it firmly. Rows may omit the clone size; those that give it use once, few, many or a size class.

d_call	clone_size	j_call	v_call	cdr3_nt	cdr3_aa
TRBD1	once	TRBJ1-1	TRBV7-8	TGTGCCAGCAGCCCCATATCCGGGACAGGATATCTCGCCACTGAAGCTTTCTTT	CASSPISGTGYLATEAFF
TRBD1	NA	TRBJ1-1	TRBV7-3	TGTGCCAGCAGCTTAATAGGGGGCTCGGGAGCTTTCTTT	CASSLIGGSGAFF
NA	NA	TRBJ1-2	TRBV5-5	TGTGCCAGCAGCGACAGCGGGACCTACTATGGCTACACCTTC	CASSDSGTYYGYTF
TRBD2	NA	TRBJ2-5	TRBV11-2	TGTGCCAGCAGCCTAGCGGGGGGAAACCAAGAGACCCAGTACTTC	CASSLAGGNQETQYF
NA	NA	TRBJ2-3	TRBV29-1	TGCAGCGTTGGGGGGGACGGAAAGACGCGCACAGATACGCAGTATTTT	CSVGGDGKTRTDTQYF
NA	NA	TRBJ2-5	TRBV4-1	TGCGCCAGCAGCGGGAAGGGACTGGAAGAGACCCAGTACTTC	CASSGKGLEETQYF
NA	NA	TRBJ1-1	TRBV28	TGTGCCAGCAGCATAACAATGAACACTGAAGCTTTCTTT	CASSITMNTEAFF
NA	medium-sized	TRBJ1-1	TRBV7-2	TGTGCCAGCAGCTTAGACAGATGGAACACTGAAGCTTTCTTT	CASSLDRWNTEAFF
NA	NA	TRBJ2-1	TRBV9	TGTGCCAGCAGCCTAAGACGCGGGGGCTCCCGGGATGAGCAGTTCTTC	CASSLRRGGSRDEQFF
TRBD2	once	TRBJ2-7	TRBV6-1	TGTGCCAGCAGTGAAGTTTCGGGGGGCTCCTACGAGCAGTACTTC	CASSEVSGGSYEQYF
NA	NA	TRBJ1-5	TRBV4-2	TGTGCCAGCAGCCAAGAAGCGGAGATCAATCAGCCCCAGCATTTT	CASSQEAEINQPQHF
NA	few	TRBJ2-3	TRBV6-5	TGTGCCAGCAGGCGACAGGGCACAGATACGCAGTATTTT	CASRRQGTDTQYF
NA	NA	TRBJ1-2	TRBV6-5	TGTGCCAGCAGTTACTCCCACAGGGCAGGTGGCTACACCTTC	CASSYSHRAGGYTF
NA	NA	TRBJ2-2	TRBV6-5	TGTGCCAGCCACAGATACGACACCGGGGAGCTGTTTTTT	CASHRYDTGELFF
NA	NA	TRBJ1-5	TRBV7-2	TGTGCCAGCAGCTCTGACATGGGTCCCCAGCATTTT	CASSSDMGPQHF
TRBD2	NA	TRBJ2-1	TRBV5-1	TGCGCCAGCAGCTTATTGGGACTAGCGGGAGGGCCGGGGTACAATGAGCAGTTCTTC	CASSLLGLAGGPGYNEQFF
NA	NA	TRBJ2-7	TRBV27	TGTGCCAGCAAAAATGACTTCTCCCCCTACGAGCAGTACTTC	CASKNDFSPYEQYF
NA	NA	TRBJ2-7	TRBV10-2	TGCGCCAGCAGTGAGTCGGAAGGGGTTGAGCAGTACTTC	CASSESEGVEQYF
TRBD1	NA	TRBJ2-7	TRBV7-2	TGTGCCAGCAGCCCCGCCGGGACAGGGGCTTCAGGGCAGTACTTC	CASSPAGTGASGQYF
NA	NA	TRBJ1-5	TRBV6-2/TRBV6-3	TGTGCCAGCAGTTCTGGAAGTACAGGGATGAGCAATCAGCCCCAGCATTTT	CASSSGSTGMSNQPQHF
TRBD2	NA	TRBJ2-1	TRBV11-3	TGTGCCAGCAGCTTAGGGGGGGCTAGCGGGAGGAGTGATGAGCAGTTCTTC	CASSLGGASGRSDEQFF
TRBD1	NA	TRBJ1-1	TRBV10-3	TGTGCCATCAGTCACAAAACAGGGGGCGCTGGGGACACTGAAGCTTTCTTT	CAISHKTGGAGDTEAFF
TRBD2	NA	TRBJ2-3	TRBV28	TGTGCCAGCACCATCGATCTAGCGGGAGGTACCTCAGATACGCAGTATTTT	CASTIDLAGGTSDTQYF
NA	NA	TRBJ2-7	TRBV7-2	TGTGCCAGCAGCTTATTAGGGGGAGAAGGCCTTACCTACGAGCAGTACTTC	CASSLLGGEGLTYEQYF
NA	NA	TRBJ1-2	TRBV7-2	TGTGCCAGCAGTCGAACACCCGTCTATGGCTACACCTTC	CASSRTPVYGYTF
TRBD1	few	TRBJ1-6	TRBV4-1	TGCGCCAGCAGACATGCCGGGACAGGGAATTCACCCCTCCACTTT	CASRHAGTGNSPLHF
TRBD1	NA	TRBJ2-7	TRBV18	TGTGCCAGCTCACCGTCGACAGGGAACGAGCAGTACTTC	CASSPSTGNEQYF
NA	NA	TRBJ1-3	TRBV25-1	TGTGCCAGCAGTCCCCCCGGGTTAAGAAACACCATATATTTT	CASSPPGLRNTIYF
TRBD2	NA	TRBJ2-3	TRBV7-9	TGTGCCAGCATTCCGGGAGGGGGTACGCAGTATTTT	CASIPGGGTQYF
TRBD2	NA	TRBJ2-1	TRBV11-2	TGTGCCAGCAGCTTACTAGCGGGAGACGATGAGCAGTTCTTC	CASSLLAGDDEQFF
TRBD1	NA	TRBJ2-5	TRBV3-1/TRBV3-2	TGTGCCAGCAGCCTGGACAGGGGGGGAGAGACCCAGTACTTC	CASSLDRGGETQYF
TRBD2	NA	TRBJ2-1	TRBV5-1	TGCGCCAGCAGCTTGAAGCTAGCGGGTAGGAATGAGCAGTTCTTC	CASSLKLAGRNEQFF
NA	NA	TRBJ1-5	TRBV6-1	TGTGCCAGCAGTGATCGGGGGTTGGGGTTCATCGGCAATCAGCCCCAGCATTTT	CASSDRGLGFIGNQPQHF
TRBD1	NA	TRBJ2-7	TRBV28	TGTGCCAGCAGACCGGGACAGGGCTACGAGCAGTACTTC	CASRPGQGYEQYF
NA	NA	TRBJ1-6	TRBV6-4	TGTGCCGGTCGCGGAGGAGAATGGGGGCCTTATAATTCACCCCTCCACTTT	CAGRGGEWGPYNSPLHF
TRBD2	NA	TRBJ2-7	TRBV7-8	TGTGCCAGCAGCTTAACCGGGGGGGGGACCGGCGAGCAGTACTTC	CASSLTGGGTGEQYF
TRBD2	NA	TRBJ2-2	TRBV5-1	TGCGCCAGCAGCGCCTACCGGGGGGGCCTTAACACCGGGGAGCTGTTTTTT	CASSAYRGGLNTGELFF
TRBD2	NA	TRBJ2-7	TRBV11-2	TGTGCCAGCAGCTTAGGCGAGGGAGGGTGGAAATCCTACGAGCAGTACTTC	CASSLGEGGWKSYEQYF
NA	few	TRBJ2-1	TRBV11-2	TGTGCCAGCAGCTTAAGTCGGGGGAGCTCCTACAATGAGCAGTTCTTC	CASSLSRGSSYNEQFF
TRBD1	NA	TRBJ1-5	TRBV6-6	TGTGCCAGCAGTTCTTTAGGGACAGGGAATCAGCCCCAGCATTTT	CASSSLGTGNQPQHF
NA	NA	TRBJ1-2	TRBV3-1/TRBV3-2	TGTGCCAGCAGCGAACCGGTCAGGTCTGGCTACACCTTC	CASSEPVRSGYTF
NA	once	TRBJ1-4	TRBV7-6	TGTGCCAGCGGCCAGACGGGATCTTATGAAAAACTGTTTTTT	CASGQTGSYEKLFF
NA	NA	TRBJ1-1	TRBV29-1	TGCAGCGCCCTCGGGGGGCGCACTGAAGCTTTCTTT	CSALGGRTEAFF